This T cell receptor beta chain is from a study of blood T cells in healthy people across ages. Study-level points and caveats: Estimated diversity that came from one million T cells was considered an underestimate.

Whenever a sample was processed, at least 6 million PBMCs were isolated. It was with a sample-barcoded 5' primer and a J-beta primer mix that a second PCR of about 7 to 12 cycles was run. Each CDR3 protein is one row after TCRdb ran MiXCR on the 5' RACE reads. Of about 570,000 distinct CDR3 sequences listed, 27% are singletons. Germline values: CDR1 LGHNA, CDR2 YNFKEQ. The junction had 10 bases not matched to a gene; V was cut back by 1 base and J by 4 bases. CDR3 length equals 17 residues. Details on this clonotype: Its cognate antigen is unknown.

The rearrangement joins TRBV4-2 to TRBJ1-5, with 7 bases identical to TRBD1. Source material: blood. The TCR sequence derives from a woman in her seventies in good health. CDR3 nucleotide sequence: TGTGCCAGCAGCCAAGCTGAAGTTTTACAGGGGAATCAGCCCCAGCATTTT. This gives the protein CASSQAEVLQGNQPQHF.